The sequence of this TCR beta chain was determined in a study of T cells in Graves' hyperthyroidism and ophthalmopathy (dated by TCRdb to between 2019 and 2020). Study-level background: To identify distinguishing TCR V-J signatures, a discovery cohort of about 100 patients was used, comprising approximately 40 with Graves' ophthalmopathy and around 57 with stable Graves' hyperthyroidism. Whether ophthalmopathy could be predicted prospectively was tested in an independent validation cohort made up of 18 to 20 hyperthyroidism patients plus 17 patients who later progressed to ophthalmopathy. The 75 to 100 discovery patients were randomly split 7:3 into training and test sets. In addition, the study compared T-cell repertoires in thyroid tissue and in blood from a handful of Graves' hyperthyroidism patients. After blood sampling, hyperthyroidism patients were treated with methimazole at a starting dose of 30 mg daily, and ophthalmopathy patients were treated with high-dose intravenous methylprednisolone. The paper reports TCR Vbeta CDR3 sequencing of approximately 140 peripheral blood samples: 43 ophthalmopathy, roughly 80 hyperthyroidism and around 17 progressor patients. What the study reported, not specific to this receptor: Sample size was not statistically predetermined, and blinding of investigators to group allocation was not performed. During validation, the model predicted progression to ophthalmopathy a median of roughly 7.1 months ahead of onset, with around 71% sensitivity and about 72% specificity. Most expanded thyroid clonotypes (frequency above 0.001) were also found in blood, which suggests that blood repertoires may mirror thyroid immune responses. Ophthalmopathy was separated from stable hyperthyroidism by a 13 V-J signature model, with 85% to 90% sensitivity and approximately 84% specificity obtained in cross-validation and 80%/75% obtained in testing.

The germline V gene (reference sequence) supplies CDR1 SEHNR and CDR2 FQNEAQ. Germline trimming: 5 bases from V, 8 bases from J; junction bases outside gene matches: 4. The CDR3, from cysteine to phenylalanine, totals 12 residues. This entry keeps only the CDR3 DNA: 36 bases, framed from base 1. This clonotype showed up many times. It has no known antigen specificity. Base qualities are not provided; no much larger clone lies one nucleotide away. Graves' hyperthyroidism was defined as stable when no progression to ophthalmopathy occurred over 18 months of follow-up. Hyperthyroidism patients were newly diagnosed, had a disease duration of under 2 months, and were aged 18 to 65 years. The study excluded patients with uncontrolled infections, other autoimmune diseases, pregnancy or lactation. Clinical symptoms, serum thyroxine and TRAb, thyroid ultrasound, and orbital computed tomography formed the basis for the diagnoses. Total RNA was extracted with Trizol reagent, and quality was checked on an Agilent 2100 Bioanalyzer.

The TCR beta CDR3 regions were amplified from the RNA transcripts. The first round of RT-PCR for the TCR CDR3 was performed with the HTBI primer set and the Qiagen OneStep RT-PCR kit. A second multiplex PCR round built the libraries, followed by size selection and purification. Paired-end sequencing of the libraries was performed with 100 bp reads on an Illumina HiSeq2000. For the original study's pipeline: SOAPnuke was used to process the raw data, removing reads that contained adapters or uncalled bases, had a mean Phred below 15, or lacked an exact match to the constant primer or identifier. High-quality paired reads were merged with COPE v1.2.5, and unique nucleotide sequences were defined as clonotypes. MiTCR v1.1 was used to align the clonotypes against IMGT TRBV, TRBD and TRBJ reference segments. The analysis included only V-J combinations with a frequency above 0.0001, which together covered about 99% of the repertoires. The TCS score was defined as the ratio of F50 (clonal expansion) to E x V (chaos), calculated using BLOSUM62-based TCRdist between CDR3 peptides within each V-J. Welch's t-statistics and random forest reduced fewer than 550 V-J features to roughly 13, which were used in a naive Bayes classifier (R e1071). The raw public data were reprocessed by TCRdb itself: fastp quality trimming at Q25, MiXCR clonotype calling, in-frame beta chains only. Each record represents a unique CDR3 protein, reported with the most common genes and DNA among its rows. These V and J calls rely on TCRdb rather than the paper's analysis. The sample has 600,000 or so distinct CDR3 sequences on record, just over 45% of them singletons. Roughly 8.2% of the sample lies in the top ten.

The chain couples TRBV7-9 to TRBJ1-1; TRBD1 agrees with 8 junctional bases. What was sequenced was peripheral blood or thyroid tissue (not recorded which). This receptor was identified in a woman between 18 and 29 years old with Graves' hyperthyroidism. Donor details come from another sample of the same person, matched by shared clones. The sequenced DNA is TGTGCCAGCAGCCCCGGACAGGGCGAAGCTTTCTTT. Its translation reads: CASSPGQGEAFF.